This TCR beta chain was found in a study of memory CD4+ T cells and cytomegalovirus serostatus. Whole-study context: This sample comes from healthy Belgian adults, 9 CMV seropositive, 20 to 25 seronegative.

The sort gate was single viable CD3+CD4+CD8-CD45RO+ cells for memory CD4+ T cells. The table came from immunoSEQ multiplex PCR; TCRdb's copy has only in-frame clones and leaves some out. Of around 53,000 clones listed, around 80% are singletons. Study outcomes and limitations: A US-trained random forest predicted CMV serostatus with median AUC around 0.91.

A remark on this clone: Antigen specificity is unknown. One end of the junction varies from germline; a read error may be responsible.

This CDR3 is 17 amino acids long. Germline V gene sequence: CDR1 SGHRS, CDR2 YFSETQ. The receptor was derived from an adult in good health and CMV-seropositive. The chain is built from TRBV5-1 and TRBJ2-5; 9 nucleotides align to TRBD1. The sequenced sample consisted of memory CD4+ T cells from blood. CDR3 in DNA: TGCGCCAGCAGCTTAAGATCCGGACAGGGGTTCCAAGGGACCCAGTACTTC. It specifies CASSLRSGQGFQGTQYF.